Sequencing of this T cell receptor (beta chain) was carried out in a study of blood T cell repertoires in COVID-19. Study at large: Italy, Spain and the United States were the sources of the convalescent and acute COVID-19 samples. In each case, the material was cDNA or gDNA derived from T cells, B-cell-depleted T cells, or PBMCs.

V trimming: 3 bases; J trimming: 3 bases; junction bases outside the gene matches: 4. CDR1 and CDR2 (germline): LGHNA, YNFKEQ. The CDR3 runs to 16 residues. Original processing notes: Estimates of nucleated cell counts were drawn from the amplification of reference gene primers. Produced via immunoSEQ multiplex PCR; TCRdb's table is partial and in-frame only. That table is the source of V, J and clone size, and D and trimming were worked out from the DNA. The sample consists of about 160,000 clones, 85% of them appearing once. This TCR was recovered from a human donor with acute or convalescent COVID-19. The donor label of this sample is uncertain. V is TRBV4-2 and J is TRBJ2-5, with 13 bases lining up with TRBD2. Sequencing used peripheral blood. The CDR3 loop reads CASSHTSGGAEETQYF. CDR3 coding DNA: TGTGCCAGCAGCCATACTAGCGGGGGGGCCGAAGAGACCCAGTACTTC.